This T cell receptor (beta chain) was captured in a study of siplizumab effects on memory and regulatory T cells. The V and J ends lost 0 bases and 8 bases respectively, with 11 bases between them. Germline V gene data show CDR1 as SGHRS and CDR2 as YFSETQ. CDR3 size: 13 residues. Sequencing was performed with immunoSEQ multiplex PCR; in TCRdb, only in-frame clones are kept and a portion is missing. The sample shows about 110,000 clones, 80% to 95% of them seen only once. Concerning this clone itself: What it binds is not known.

Overall study results and limits: Naive T cells appeared more diverse than memory cells and seemed to be major alloresponse contributors. A mean of around 69% of mappable alloreactive CD4+ clones were Treg-derived with siplizumab, compared with 26.9% in controls.

The sequencing input was CD4+ T cells sorted from blood. The V call is TRBV5-1, the J call TRBJ1-2; no reliable D call. The TCR originated in a human donor in good health. CDR3 DNA sequence: TGCGCCAGCAGCTTGGAGGGCAATGGCGGCTACACCTTC. This encodes CASSLEGNGGYTF.